This record concerns one T cell receptor (beta chain) sequence. Its antigen is currently unknown. This specimen belongs to a study of shared clonotypes between healthy human individuals. Study outcomes and limitations: Researchers sampled blood only, noting tissue repertoires likely differ. Unshared clonotypes carried lower generation probabilities than those common to all four donors. Larger richness was generally estimated for naive than memory subsets.

Method: immunoSEQ multiplex PCR; TCRdb's copy keeps in-frame clones and lacks some. The sample includes about 1 million clones, under 80% of them seen just once. Looked up from germline, CDR1 is MNHEY and CDR2 is SMNVEV (reference sequence). The CDR3 has 17 amino acids. V shed 4 bases and J 1 base; nucleotides not matched to a gene: 9. This TCR was recovered from a man younger than 35 in good health. The material sequenced was memory CD4+ T cells sorted from blood. Sample subset: CD45RA-negative fraction. The gene calls are TRBV27 and TRBJ2-1; TRBD2 agrees at 8 bases. The CDR3 nucleotides read TGTGCCAGCAGTTCCCCGGGGGGGGTAGGATCCTACAATGAGCAGTTCTTC. It codes for CASSSPGGVGSYNEQFF.